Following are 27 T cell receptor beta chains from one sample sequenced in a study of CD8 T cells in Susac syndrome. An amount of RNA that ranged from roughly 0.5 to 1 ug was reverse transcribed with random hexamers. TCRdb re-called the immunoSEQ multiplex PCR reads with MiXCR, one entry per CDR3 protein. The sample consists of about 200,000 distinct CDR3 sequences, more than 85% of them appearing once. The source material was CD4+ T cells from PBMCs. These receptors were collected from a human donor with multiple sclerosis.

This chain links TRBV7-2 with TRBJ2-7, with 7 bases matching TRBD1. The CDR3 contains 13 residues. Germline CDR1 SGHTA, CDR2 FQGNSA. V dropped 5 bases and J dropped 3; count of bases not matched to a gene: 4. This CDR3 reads CASSARTGYEQYV. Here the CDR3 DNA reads TGTGCCAGCAGCGCTCGGACAGGCTACGAGCAGTACGTC.

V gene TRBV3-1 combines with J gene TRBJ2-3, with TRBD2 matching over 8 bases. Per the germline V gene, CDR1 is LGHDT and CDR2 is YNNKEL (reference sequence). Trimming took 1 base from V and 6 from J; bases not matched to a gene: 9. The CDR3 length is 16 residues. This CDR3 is CASSQGRSGRHDTQYF. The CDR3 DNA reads TGTGCCAGCAGCCAAGGTCGGAGCGGGAGACATGATACGCAGTATTTT.

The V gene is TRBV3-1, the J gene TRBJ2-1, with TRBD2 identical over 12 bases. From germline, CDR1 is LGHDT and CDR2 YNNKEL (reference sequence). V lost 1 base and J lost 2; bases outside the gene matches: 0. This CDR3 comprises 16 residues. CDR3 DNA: TGTGCCAGCAGCCAAGGACTAGCGGGGGCCTACAATGAGCAGTTCTTC. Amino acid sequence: CASSQGLAGAYNEQFF.

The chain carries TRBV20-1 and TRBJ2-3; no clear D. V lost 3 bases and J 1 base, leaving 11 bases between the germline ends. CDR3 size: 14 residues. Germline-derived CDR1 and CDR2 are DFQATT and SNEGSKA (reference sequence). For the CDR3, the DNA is TGCAGTGCTAGCCCCCTGCATGGCACAGATACGCAGTATTTT. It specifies CSASPLHGTDTQYF.

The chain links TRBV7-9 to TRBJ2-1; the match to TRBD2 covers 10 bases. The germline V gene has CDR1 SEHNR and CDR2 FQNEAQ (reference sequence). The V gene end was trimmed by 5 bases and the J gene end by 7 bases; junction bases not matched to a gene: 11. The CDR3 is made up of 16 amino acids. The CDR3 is CASSPGLAVSRNEQFF. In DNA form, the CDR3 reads TGTGCCAGCAGCCCAGGACTAGCGGTATCGAGGAATGAGCAGTTCTTC. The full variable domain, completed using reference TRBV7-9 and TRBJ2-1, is DTGVSQNPRHKITKRGQNVTFRCDPISEHNRLYWYRQTLGQGPEFLTYFQNEAQLEKSRLLSDRFSAERPKGSFSTLEIQRTEQGDSAMYLCASSPGLAVSRNEQFFGPGTRLTVL.

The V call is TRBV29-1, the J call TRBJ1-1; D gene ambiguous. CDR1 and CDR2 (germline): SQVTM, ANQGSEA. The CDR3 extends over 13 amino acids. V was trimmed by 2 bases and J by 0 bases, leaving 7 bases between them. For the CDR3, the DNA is TGCAGCGTTGAACGTCTCATGAACACTGAAGCTTTCTTT. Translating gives CSVERLMNTEAFF.

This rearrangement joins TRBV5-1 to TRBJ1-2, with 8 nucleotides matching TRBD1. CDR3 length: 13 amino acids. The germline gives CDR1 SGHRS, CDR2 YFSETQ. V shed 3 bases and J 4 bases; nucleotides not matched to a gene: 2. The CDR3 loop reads CASSSTGAYGYTF. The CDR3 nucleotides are TGCGCCAGCAGCTCGACAGGGGCCTATGGCTACACCTTC. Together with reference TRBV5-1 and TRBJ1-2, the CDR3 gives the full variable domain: KAGVTQTPRYLIKTRGQQVTLSCSPISGHRSVSWYQQTPGQGLQFLFEYFSETQRNKGNFPGRFSGRQFSNSRSEMNVSTLELGDSALYLCASSSTGAYGYTFGSGTRLTVV.

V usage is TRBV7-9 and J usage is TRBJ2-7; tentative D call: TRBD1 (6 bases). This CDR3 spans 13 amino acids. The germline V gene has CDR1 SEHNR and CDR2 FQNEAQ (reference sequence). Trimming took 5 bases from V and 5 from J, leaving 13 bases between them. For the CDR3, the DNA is TGTGCCAGCAGCCAGACACAGGGCCACGAGCAGTACGTC. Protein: CASSQTQGHEQYV.

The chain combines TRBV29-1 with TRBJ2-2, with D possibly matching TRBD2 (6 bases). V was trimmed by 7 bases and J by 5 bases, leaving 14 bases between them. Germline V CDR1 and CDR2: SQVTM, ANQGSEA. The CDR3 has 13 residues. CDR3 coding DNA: TGCAGCGCCGCAGGGAGGTGGACCGGGGAGCTGTTTTTT. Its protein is CSAAGRWTGELFF.

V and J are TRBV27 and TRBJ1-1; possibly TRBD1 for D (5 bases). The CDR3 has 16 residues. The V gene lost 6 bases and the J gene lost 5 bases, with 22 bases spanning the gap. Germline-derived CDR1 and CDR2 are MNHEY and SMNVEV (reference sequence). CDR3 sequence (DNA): TGTGCCAGCAGCCCGATCGGTCGGGGGATGAGGACTGAAGCTTTCTTT. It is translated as CASSPIGRGMRTEAFF.

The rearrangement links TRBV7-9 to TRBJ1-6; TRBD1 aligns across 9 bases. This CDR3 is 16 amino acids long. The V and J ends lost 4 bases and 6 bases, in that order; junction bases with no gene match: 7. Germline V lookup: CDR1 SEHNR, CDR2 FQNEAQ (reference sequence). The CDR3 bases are TGTGCCAGCAGCTCCTTGATGACAGGGGGTAATTCACCCCTCCACTTT. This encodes CASSSLMTGGNSPLHF. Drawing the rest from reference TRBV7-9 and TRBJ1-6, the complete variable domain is DTGVSQNPRHKITKRGQNVTFRCDPISEHNRLYWYRQTLGQGPEFLTYFQNEAQLEKSRLLSDRFSAERPKGSFSTLEIQRTEQGDSAMYLCASSSLMTGGNSPLHFGNGTRLTVT.

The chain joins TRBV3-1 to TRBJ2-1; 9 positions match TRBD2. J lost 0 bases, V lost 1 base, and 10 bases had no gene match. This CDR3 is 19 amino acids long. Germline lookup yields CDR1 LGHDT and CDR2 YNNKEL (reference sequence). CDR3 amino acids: CASSQVPTSGLISYNEQFF. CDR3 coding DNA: TGTGCCAGCAGCCAAGTTCCGACTAGCGGACTAATCTCCTACAATGAGCAGTTCTTC.

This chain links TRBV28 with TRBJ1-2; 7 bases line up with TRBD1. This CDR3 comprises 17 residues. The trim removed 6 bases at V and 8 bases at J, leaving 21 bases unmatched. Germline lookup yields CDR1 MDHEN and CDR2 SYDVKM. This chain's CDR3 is CASSPGGQPTTHGGYTF. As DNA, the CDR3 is TGTGCCAGCAGCCCCGGGGGACAGCCAACGACTCATGGGGGCTACACCTTC.

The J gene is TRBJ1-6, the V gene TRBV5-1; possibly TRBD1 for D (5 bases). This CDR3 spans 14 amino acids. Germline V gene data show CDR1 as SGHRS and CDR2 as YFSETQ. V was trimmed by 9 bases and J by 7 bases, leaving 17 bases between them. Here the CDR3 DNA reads TGCGCCACCGCGAATGGGACGGAGAATTCACCCCTCCACTTT. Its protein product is CATANGTENSPLHF.

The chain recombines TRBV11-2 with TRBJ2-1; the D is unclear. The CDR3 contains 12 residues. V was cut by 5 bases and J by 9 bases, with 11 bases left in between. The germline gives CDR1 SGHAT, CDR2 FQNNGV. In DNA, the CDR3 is TGTGCCAGCAGCACCGAGGTCGGTGAGCAGTTCTTC. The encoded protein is CASSTEVGEQFF. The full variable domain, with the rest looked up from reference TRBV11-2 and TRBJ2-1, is EAGVAQSPRYKIIEKRQSVAFWCNPISGHATLYWYQQILGQGPKLLIQFQNNGVVDDSQLPKDRFSAERLKGVDSTLKIQPAKLEDSAVYLCASSTEVGEQFFGPGTRLTVL.

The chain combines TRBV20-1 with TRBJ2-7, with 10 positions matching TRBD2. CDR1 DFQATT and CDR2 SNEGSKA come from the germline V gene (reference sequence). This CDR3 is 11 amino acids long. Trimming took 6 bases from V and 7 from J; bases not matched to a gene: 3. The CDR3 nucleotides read TGCAGTGCGGAGCGGGGGGGAGAGCAGTACGTC. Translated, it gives CSAERGGEQYV.

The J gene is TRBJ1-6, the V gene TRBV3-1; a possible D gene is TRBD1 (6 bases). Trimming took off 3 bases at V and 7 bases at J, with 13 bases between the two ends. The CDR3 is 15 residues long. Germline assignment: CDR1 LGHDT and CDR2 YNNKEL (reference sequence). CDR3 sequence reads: CASSQNRAGNSPLHF. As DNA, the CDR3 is TGTGCCAGCAGCCAGAACAGGGCGGGAAATTCACCCCTCCACTTT.

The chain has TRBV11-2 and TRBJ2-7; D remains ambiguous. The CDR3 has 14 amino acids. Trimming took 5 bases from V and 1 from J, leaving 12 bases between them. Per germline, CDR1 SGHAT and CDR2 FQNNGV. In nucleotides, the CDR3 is TGTGCCAGCAGCCCAAGCCCCACTTCCTACGAGCAGTACTTC. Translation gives CASSPSPTSYEQYF.

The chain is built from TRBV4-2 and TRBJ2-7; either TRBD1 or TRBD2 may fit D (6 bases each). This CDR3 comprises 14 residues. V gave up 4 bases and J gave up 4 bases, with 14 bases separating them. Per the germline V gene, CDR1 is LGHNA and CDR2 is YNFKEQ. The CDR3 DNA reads TGTGCCAGCAGCCGGGCGGAGGGGGGTTACGAGCAGTACTTC. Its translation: CASSRAEGGYEQYF.

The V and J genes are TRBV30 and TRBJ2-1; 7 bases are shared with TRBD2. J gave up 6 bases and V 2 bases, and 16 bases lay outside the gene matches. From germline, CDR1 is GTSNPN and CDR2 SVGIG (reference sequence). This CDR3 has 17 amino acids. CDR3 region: CAWSHPWGTTGSNEQFF. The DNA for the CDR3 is TGTGCCTGGAGTCACCCCTGGGGGACTACCGGTAGCAATGAGCAGTTCTTC.

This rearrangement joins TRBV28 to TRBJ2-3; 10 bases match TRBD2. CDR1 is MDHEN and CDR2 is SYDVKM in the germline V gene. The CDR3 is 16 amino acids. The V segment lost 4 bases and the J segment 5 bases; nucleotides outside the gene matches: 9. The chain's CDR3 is CASSWERGGFGDTQYF. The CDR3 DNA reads TGTGCCAGCAGTTGGGAGCGGGGGGGCTTTGGAGATACGCAGTATTTT.

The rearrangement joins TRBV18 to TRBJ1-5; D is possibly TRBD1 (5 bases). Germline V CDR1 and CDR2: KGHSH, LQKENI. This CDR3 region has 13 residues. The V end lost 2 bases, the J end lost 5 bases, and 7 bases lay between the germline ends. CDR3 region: CASSPEQDQPQHF. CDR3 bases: TGTGCCAGCTCACCAGAACAGGATCAGCCCCAGCATTTT.

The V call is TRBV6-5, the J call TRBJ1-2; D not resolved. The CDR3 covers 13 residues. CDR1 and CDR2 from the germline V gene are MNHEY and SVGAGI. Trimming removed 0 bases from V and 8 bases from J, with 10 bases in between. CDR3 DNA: TGTGCCAGCAGTTACTCGACCGGGGAAGGCTACACCTTC. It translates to CASSYSTGEGYTF.

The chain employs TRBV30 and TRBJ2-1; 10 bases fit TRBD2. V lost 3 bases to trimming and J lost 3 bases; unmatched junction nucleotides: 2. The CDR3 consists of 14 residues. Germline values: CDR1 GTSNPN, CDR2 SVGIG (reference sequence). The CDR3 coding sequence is TGTGCCTGGAGAACTAGCGGGGTCTACAATGAGCAGTTCTTC. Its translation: CAWRTSGVYNEQFF. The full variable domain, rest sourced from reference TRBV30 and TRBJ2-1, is SQTIHQWPATLVQPVGSPLSLECTVEGTSNPNLYWYRQAAGRGLQLLFYSVGIGQISSEVPQNLSASRPQDRQFILSSKKLLLSDSGFYLCAWRTSGVYNEQFFGPGTRLTVL.

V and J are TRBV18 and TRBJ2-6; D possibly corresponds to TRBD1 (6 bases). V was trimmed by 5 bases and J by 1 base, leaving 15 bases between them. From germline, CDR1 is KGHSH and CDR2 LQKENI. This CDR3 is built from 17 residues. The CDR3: CASSFRQAQSGANVLTF. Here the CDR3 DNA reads TGTGCCAGCTCATTTCGACAGGCCCAATCTGGGGCCAACGTCCTGACTTTC.

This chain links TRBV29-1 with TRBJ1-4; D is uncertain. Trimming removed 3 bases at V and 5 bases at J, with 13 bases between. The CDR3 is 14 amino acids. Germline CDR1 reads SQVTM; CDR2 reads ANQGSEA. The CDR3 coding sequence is TGCAGCGTTGACGGTGGAGGGATGAATGAAAAACTGTTTTTT. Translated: CSVDGGGMNEKLFF.

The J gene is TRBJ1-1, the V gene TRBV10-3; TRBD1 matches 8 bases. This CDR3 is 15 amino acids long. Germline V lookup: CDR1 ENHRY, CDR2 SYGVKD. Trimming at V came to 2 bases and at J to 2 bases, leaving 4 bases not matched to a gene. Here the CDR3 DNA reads TGTGCCATCAGTGAGCCAGGACAGGGTAACACTGAAGCTTTCTTT. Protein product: CAISEPGQGNTEAFF.